Reported below is one T cell receptor beta chain. The antigen is undetermined. This sample was included in a study of cytomegalovirus exposure and HLA in healthy donors. Trimming took off 8 bases at V and 1 base at J, with 15 bases between the two ends. CDR1 MNHEY and CDR2 SMNVEV come from the germline V gene (reference sequence). The CDR3 spans 15 residues. PCR employed 60 Vbeta and 13 Jbeta primers. The data were produced by immunoSEQ multiplex PCR, yet TCRdb's version contains in-frame clones alone and is incomplete. The repertoire holds around 180,000 clones, with about 73% as singletons. Study-wide results and limits: About 87% or about 30% of the time was how often most TCR beta V segments were productive, according to an earlier analysis.

This sequence originates from a woman between 50 and 59 years old in good health and CMV-seropositive. The V gene is TRBV27, the J gene TRBJ2-1; D may be TRBD2 (7 bases). The sequenced sample was PBMCs. The CDR3 reads CASCGGRGSYNEQFF. In DNA, the CDR3 is TGTGCCAGCTGTGGGGGGCGGGGGTCCTACAATGAGCAGTTCTTC.